This T cell receptor (beta chain) was profiled in a study of spatial heterogeneity in lung cancer (dated by TCRdb to the late 2010s). About the study as a whole: The donors were 65 to 90 patients from the lung TRACERx cohort who had early-stage, untreated non-small cell lung cancer. Follow-up PBMC samples were sequenced whenever available, and the median time to follow-up was two to three years after resection. In the raw uncorrected reads, each unique combination of TCR and UMI appeared on average more than ten times. At surgery, hundreds of tumor regions, approximately 64 matched nontumor lung samples and fewer than 60 PBMC samples were TCR-sequenced for both alpha and beta chains. Beta-chain transcripts were consistently detected in greater numbers than alpha-chain transcripts, which likely reflects a higher abundance of beta-chain transcripts. The study quantitatively compared TCR alpha and beta repertoires across multiple tumor regions, matched nontumor lung and blood in non-small cell lung cancer. TCR repertoire features were related to nonsynonymous mutation counts determined by whole-exome sequencing of tumor tissue.

Study-wide conclusions, independent of this receptor: Ubiquitous expanded tumor TCRs were detected in blood more often at tumor resection than at routine follow-up. Additional single-cell paired TCR alpha and beta sequencing was considered necessary to confirm, at a functional level, the hypothesis that regional TCRs recognize regional mutations. Only roughly 13 patients were included in the comparisons of baseline and follow-up blood repertoires.

This clonotype occurred many times. Its binding antigen is unknown. Base-call qualities are not available, and no considerably larger clone is one nucleotide away. Interpreted using the paper, the time point label stands for: blood at routine non-recurrence follow-up after resection. For TCR sequencing, whole RNA was extracted from tumor and nontumor lung tissue, or from cryopreserved PBMC samples, and no cell sorting was done. A patient was chosen for TCR sequencing only when enough RNA was available from at least two tumor regions. The library relied on 5' RACE. TCRdb names NextSeq 500 as the instrument used. In the TCR library protocol, a unique molecular identifier was attached to each TCR cDNA molecule so that PCR and sequencing errors could be corrected. The original methods were these. TCR identification, UMI-based error correction and CDR3 extraction were all carried out with Decombinator tools. Expanded TCRs were defined as those above a frequency of 2 per 1,000, corresponding to the top 1% of the tumor frequency distribution. Rényi diversity was computed with the R vegan package after subsampling each repertoire 100 times to 5,000 TCRs. CDR3 similarity networks were built from amino acid triplet string-kernel similarity, connecting CDR3s with pairwise similarity above 0.82. Through fastp at Q25 and MiXCR, TCRdb rebuilt clones from the public reads, retaining in-frame beta chains. Every CDR3 protein is listed once, alongside the most common genes and DNA of its rows. The V and J calls come from TCRdb's annotation, not from the publication. In all, the sample holds roughly 120,000 distinct CDR3 sequences, and 11% of those were seen once. The ten most abundant clones make up less than 25% of the sample.

This sequence was found in a female donor with early-stage non-small cell lung cancer. Sequenced here: PBMCs, sampled at follow-up.

Here the CDR3 is given as CASSPSVLVGYTF. The sequence in DNA is TGTGCCAGCTCACCGTCAGTCCTGGTTGGCTACACCTTC. This chain is built from TRBV18 and TRBJ1-2, with the D gene uncertain. CDR1 KGHSH and CDR2 LQKENI were looked up in the germline V gene. V lost 3 bases and J lost 7 bases; the stretch between them is 12 bases long. The CDR3 runs 13 residues from the cysteine to the phenylalanine. Of the read, only the CDR3 DNA is kept; its 39 bases are in frame from base 1.